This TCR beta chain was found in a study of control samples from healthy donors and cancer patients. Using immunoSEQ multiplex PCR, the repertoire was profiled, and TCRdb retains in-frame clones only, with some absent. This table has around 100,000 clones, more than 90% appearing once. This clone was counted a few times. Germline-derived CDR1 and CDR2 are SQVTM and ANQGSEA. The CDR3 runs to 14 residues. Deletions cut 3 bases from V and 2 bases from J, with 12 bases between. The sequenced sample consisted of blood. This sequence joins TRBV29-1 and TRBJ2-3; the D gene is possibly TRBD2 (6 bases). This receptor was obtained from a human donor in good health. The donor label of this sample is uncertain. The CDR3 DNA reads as TGCAGCGTTGATACCGCGGGGACCACAGATACGCAGTATTTT. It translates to CSVDTAGTTDTQYF.